The 17 T cell receptor beta chains presented below share a single source sample, sequenced in a study of identical twins. TCRdb itself ran the 5' RACE reads through MiXCR, one entry per CDR3 protein. The data contain 700,000 or so distinct CDR3 sequences, 8.5% to 9% of them singletons. This sample also appeared in a second study, on yellow fever vaccine responses in identical twins.

Material: PBMCs. These TCRs come from a woman in her late teens or twenties in good health.

This clonotype was counted at least ten times. The V and J genes are TRBV4-1 and TRBJ1-2; 8 bases are shared with TRBD1. The V gene's germline CDR1 is MGHRA and CDR2 YSYEKL. Unmatched junction bases numbered 4, after V lost 1 base and J lost 6 bases. The CDR3 is 14 residues long. The CDR3 spells CASSQADRGHGYTF. Written as DNA, the CDR3 is TGCGCCAGCAGCCAAGCAGACAGGGGCCATGGCTACACCTTC.

V gene TRBV5-6 combines with J gene TRBJ2-2; possible D gene TRBD2, 5 bases. This CDR3 is 15 amino acids long. Germline V gives CDR1 SGHDT, CDR2 YYEEEE. V lost 4 bases, J lost 4 bases, and 14 bases lay in between. CDR3: CASSVSGVVTGELFF. CDR3 DNA sequence: TGTGCCAGCAGCGTTTCCGGGGTCGTCACCGGGGAGCTGTTTTTT.

This clonotype has a count of ten or more. V gene TRBV3-1 combines with J gene TRBJ2-1; 11 nucleotides line up with TRBD1. J gave up 7 bases and V 5 bases, and 7 bases lay outside the gene matches. This CDR3 is 15 amino acids long. CDR1 is LGHDT and CDR2 is YNNKEL in the germline V gene (reference sequence). The DNA for the CDR3 is TGTGCCAGCAGCTACCCGGACAGGGGGCGGAATGAGCAGTTCTTC. Translated, it gives CASSYPDRGRNEQFF.

This chain connects TRBV6-5 to TRBJ1-5, with D unclear. Germline CDR1 MNHEY, CDR2 SVGAGI. This CDR3 has 12 residues. The V gene lost 6 bases and the J gene lost 7 bases, with 10 bases spanning the gap. In nucleotides, the CDR3 is TGTGCCAGCAGGCTCCGCTGCCAGCCCCAGCATTTT. This sequence encodes CASRLRCQPQHF.

The genes are TRBV10-2 and TRBJ2-2; 8 bases line up with TRBD2. The CDR3 extends over 17 amino acids. J lost 2 bases, V lost 5 bases, and 10 bases had no gene match. Germline loops: CDR1 WSHSY, CDR2 SAAADI. CDR3: CASSISAGAANTGELFF. CDR3 nucleotides: TGCGCCAGCAGTATTTCAGCGGGAGCCGCAAACACCGGGGAGCTGTTTTTT.

This clonotype was counted ten times or more. The gene calls are TRBV10-3 and TRBJ2-2; no clear D. Germline CDR1 reads ENHRY; CDR2 reads SYGVKD. The CDR3 extends over 15 amino acids. V was clipped by 7 bases and J by 0 bases, with 12 bases between them. As DNA, the CDR3 is TGTGCCATCACTGGCACCGATTCGAACACCGGGGAGCTGTTTTTT. Its protein is CAITGTDSNTGELFF.

The CDR3 loop is CASSFLSNEQYF. The CDR3 DNA reads as TGTGCCAGCAGTTTCCTTAGTAACGAGCAGTACTTC. The rearrangement links TRBV28 to TRBJ2-7, with D unresolved. This CDR3 has 12 amino acids. The V and J ends lost 3 bases and 5 bases respectively, with 8 bases between them. Germline V gene data show CDR1 as MDHEN and CDR2 as SYDVKM.

Ten or more counts support this clonotype. The rearrangement links TRBV7-2 to TRBJ2-3; D unresolved. The CDR3 has 13 amino acids. CDR1 is SGHTA and CDR2 is FQGNSA in the germline V gene. V lost 6 bases, J lost 1 base, and 8 bases lay in between. The CDR3 bases are TGTGCCAGCAGATCCCCGGGCACAGATACGCAGTATTTT. Residues: CASRSPGTDTQYF.

This rearrangement joins TRBV7-2 to TRBJ1-5; perhaps TRBD1 as D (6 bases). Trimming took off 2 bases at V and 1 base at J, with 9 bases between the two ends. CDR3 size: 15 residues. The germline gives CDR1 SGHTA, CDR2 FQGNSA. In DNA form, the CDR3 reads TGTGCCAGCAGCTTAAGGGGGGCAAGCAATCAGCCCCAGCATTTT. This translates into CASSLRGASNQPQHF. The full variable domain, with the rest looked up from reference TRBV7-2 and TRBJ1-5, is GAGVSQSPSNKVTEKGKDVELRCDPISGHTALYWYRQSLGQGLEFLIYFQGNSAPDKSGLPSDRFSAERTGGSVSTLTIQRTQQEDSAVYLCASSLRGASNQPQHFGDGTRLSIL.

The chain couples TRBV6-5 to TRBJ2-5; TRBD2 matches 8 bases. CDR3 length equals 15 residues. V shed 2 bases and J 4 bases; nucleotides not matched to a gene: 6. Per germline, CDR1 MNHEY and CDR2 SVGAGI. CDR3 in DNA: TGTGCCAGCAGTTACCTCGGGCTAGCGGGAGAGACCCAGTACTTC. It yields the protein CASSYLGLAGETQYF.

This clonotype was seen only a few times. V gene TRBV6-5 combines with J gene TRBJ1-1; 7 positions match TRBD1. J gave up 0 bases and V 4 bases, and 5 bases lay outside the gene matches. CDR1 is MNHEY, CDR2 SVGAGI, per germline. The CDR3 spans 15 residues. In nucleotides, the CDR3 is TGTGCCAGCAGTTCCGACAGGGTCATGAACACTGAAGCTTTCTTT. It codes for CASSSDRVMNTEAFF.

The chain employs TRBV27 and TRBJ2-5, with D possibly being TRBD1 (6 bases). Germline CDR1 is MNHEY and CDR2 is SMNVEV (reference sequence). This CDR3 region has 23 residues. The V and J ends lost 6 bases and 12 bases respectively, with 50 bases between them. CDR3 sequence: CASRQFYSSGALDHSQESGIEYF. Here the CDR3 DNA reads TGTGCCAGCAGACAGTTCTACTCGTCAGGGGCCCTAGACCACTCACAAGAGAGCGGTATCGAGTACTTC.

This sequence joins TRBV29-1 and TRBJ2-7; TRBD1 agrees at 7 bases. J was trimmed by 0 bases and V by 4 bases; bases with no gene match: 3. Looked up from germline, CDR1 is SQVTM and CDR2 is ANQGSEA. The CDR3 has 13 residues. The CDR3: CSVAGGASYEQYF. CDR3 nucleotide sequence: TGCAGCGTTGCAGGGGGAGCCTCCTACGAGCAGTACTTC.

The rearrangement joins TRBV12-3 or TRBV12-4 to TRBJ1-3, with 8 bases identical to TRBD1. The trim removed 5 bases at V and 1 base at J, leaving 7 bases unmatched. The CDR3 covers 16 residues. CDR3: CASSPTTGGSGNTIYF. CDR3 sequence (DNA): TGTGCCAGCAGTCCCACCACAGGGGGATCTGGAAACACCATATATTTT.

This clonotype has more than one count but fewer than ten. The rearrangement links TRBV4-2 to TRBJ2-5; D ambiguous. Germline assignment: CDR1 LGHNA and CDR2 YNFKEQ. The CDR3 loop spans 15 amino acids. V was shortened by 0 bases and J by 1 base, with 9 bases between the two germline ends. DNA for the CDR3: TGTGCCAGCAGCCAAGACAGCGACACCCAAGAGACCCAGTACTTC. Its protein is CASSQDSDTQETQYF.

Ten or more counts support this clonotype. The J gene is TRBJ2-1, the V gene TRBV6-2 or TRBV6-3, with D uncertain. V was shortened by 1 base and J by 5 bases, with 12 bases between the two germline ends. This CDR3 has 15 amino acids. Looked up from germline, CDR1 is MNHEY and CDR2 is SVGEGT. The CDR3 is CASSYFARADNEQFF. The CDR3 bases are TGTGCCAGCAGTTACTTCGCTCGTGCCGACAATGAGCAGTTCTTC.

V gene TRBV6-5 combines with J gene TRBJ2-5; D is tentatively TRBD1 or TRBD2 (6 bases each). CDR3 length: 15 residues. The germline CDR1 and CDR2 sequences are MNHEY and SVGAGI. Deletions cut 4 bases from V and 1 base from J, with 13 bases between. In DNA, the CDR3 is TGTGCCAGCAGTTTAACGGGGGCCCGCCAAGAGACCCAGTACTTC. Its translation: CASSLTGARQETQYF.